The TCR beta chain described here comes from a study of cytomegalovirus exposure and HLA in healthy donors (dated by TCRdb to 2017 to 2019). Regarding the complete study: An earlier analysis of more than 550 of the donors reported about 260 Gb of sequence data and roughly 120 million unique TCR beta sequences obtained from about 170 million T cells. A later analysis re-examined previously published TCR beta repertoires from 600 to 700 donors and added high-resolution HLA genotyping to investigate patterns of TCR occurrence. An earlier analysis of some 600 of the donors applied high-throughput TCR beta sequencing to assess whether each TCR beta V gene segment acted as functional or pseudogenic. An early release that covered some 630 HLA-typed donors contained around 330 gigabases of sequencing data and roughly 84 million unique TCR sequences. Among some 400 genotyped donors of the cohort, an average of roughly 240,000 unique TCR beta nucleotide sequences were sequenced per donor, around 20% of them non-productive. Every discovery cohort repertoire had been produced on one sequencing platform. The study combined high-throughput TCR immunosequencing, statistical association of individual TCRs with disease status, and machine learning to predict cytomegalovirus infection status. The T cell repertoires of about 700 subjects were profiled by immunosequencing and related to cytomegalovirus serostatus. Of the approximately 400 genotyped donors, around 81% fell in the genetic ancestry cluster associated with self-reported Caucasian donors. A separate validation cohort of approximately 130 different subjects was used in addition to the 666-subject first cohort. A later genetic analysis used genome-wide SNP genotypes for about 55% of the 666 donors, treating that subset as a discovery cohort. Because of strong linkage in the cohort, five DR-DQ haplotypes were treated as single units for association and clustering. The number of donors typed differed by locus, with about 629-630 for A, B, C, DRB1 and DQB1, around 520 for DQA1, over 600 for DPA1, and approximately 470 for DPB1. Both class I and class II loci were covered by HLA typing, at four-digit resolution. In the later analysis, no new phenotypic data were used to find candidate immune exposures; instead, reliance was placed on TCR beta sequences and their occurrence across donors. The aim of the study was to test whether cataloging public T cell receptors could identify signatures of past pathogen exposure. Donor age, sex, ethnicity and CMV serostatus were collected together with the repertoire data.

Worth noting for this clone: The antigen this receptor binds is unknown. No per-base quality is available; no much larger clone lies one base away.

The library came from the immunoSEQ multiplex PCR assay. A mixture of 60 forward primers for TCR Vbeta segments and 13 reverse primers for TCR Jbeta segments was used in the multiplex PCR. A multiplex PCR assay on genomic DNA amplified the CDR3 region of rearranged TCR beta genes. The Illumina HiSeq System was used to sequence the amplified TCR beta libraries as 87-base-pair reads. Per the authors' processing: In a later analysis, roughly 80 million unique TCR beta chains were counted across the approximately 640 repertoires, and roughly 9.9 million of these chains were shared by at least two donors. Raw reads were error-corrected and collapsed into unique sequences with a nearest-neighbor algorithm that merged closely related sequences to remove PCR and sequencing errors. CDR3 sequences were aligned to IMGT reference sequences to assign V, D and J gene segments. For a sequence to be retained, a match of at least six nucleotides to both a V gene segment and a J gene segment was required. A rearrangement was called productive if the CDR3 had no stop codons and remained in frame with V and J, and every other rearrangement was called non-productive. CDR3 was defined by IMGT convention, running from the second conserved V-encoded cysteine to the conserved J-encoded phenylalanine. In an earlier analysis of around 540 of the donors, sequences lacking an unambiguous match to a single V gene segment were excluded. An earlier analysis of a few hundred of the donors called V segments functional above 56.7% productive rearrangements and segregating when the between-donor standard deviation exceeded 5%. To diagnose cytomegalovirus status from the catalog of TCR beta chain sequences, a statistical classification framework was built. A later analysis assigned V and J genes by comparing TCR nucleotide sequences with IMGT/GENE-DB human TR gene sequences. In a later analysis, CDR3 sequences and most-parsimonious VDJ recombination scenarios were assigned using the TCRdist pipeline. In a later analysis, each TCR beta chain was defined by its CDR3 amino acid sequence together with its V-gene family, and reads without a unique V-gene family were excluded. To address suspected cross-contamination and a sequencing artifact, a later analysis removed roughly 640 highly shared, low-generation-probability nucleotide sequences. A later analysis calculated a clonal expansion index for each public chain from normalized within-repertoire ranks of inferred template counts. Generation probabilities in a later analysis came from a VDJ recombination model fitted to out-of-frame rearrangements, and those results were checked against IGoR. Hypergeometric tests were used in a later analysis to score TCR-TCR, TCR-HLA and TCR-CMV co-occurrence, with a repertoire-size bias correction applied to the TCR pairs. A later analysis estimated false discovery rates by permuting HLA or CMV assignments 20 times. In a later analysis, co-occurring TCRs were grouped using DBSCAN, and TCRdist sequence similarity was added for clustering within HLA-allele-positive subsets. Repertoires with fewer than 30,000 or more than 120,000 public chains were left out of co-occurrence clustering, as were about 5 repertoires with anomalous nucleotide sharing. The table comes from immuneACCESS by way of TCRdb, which keeps in-frame sequences with V and J called. Part of the clones is missing from these tables; in studies checked, under half for an unresolved V gene and the rest for unknown reasons. V, J and clone size derive from that table, while D and trimming were established from the DNA sequence. For this sample there are a few hundred thousand clones; about nine tenths appear just once. 1.5% to 2% of the sample goes to the ten largest clones.

The cohort comprised around 700 healthy bone marrow donors. At the time of sampling, every cohort member was nominally healthy, though immune exposures that went unrecorded were likely present. The donor tested CMV seronegative and was one of the 352 seronegative cohort members. Every donor gave a peripheral blood sample, and the peripheral blood mononuclear cells from that sample were used for TCR beta sequencing. The Qiagen DNeasy Blood Extraction Kit was used to extract genomic DNA from the blood cell samples. Paper-wide results and their limitations: At a false discovery rate of 0.05, a later analysis linked under 20,000 TCR beta sequences to specific HLA alleles. When HLA alleles, especially DR and DQ, strongly co-occurred, attributing TCR associations to individual alleles was difficult. Because counts were too low, 15 to 20 rarely observed V segments, including chromosome 9 orphons, were excluded from the earlier analysis of 587 of the donors. The presence/absence analyses assumed that sequencing depth was roughly uniform across donors, and that assumption may not be true. A few of the identified cytomegalovirus-associated TCR beta chains were confirmed in vitro to be specific for cytomegalovirus antigens. Across donors, most TCR sequences were observed very rarely, whereas some public TCRs were present in many individuals. According to the authors, the approach could potentially be generalized to other disease states and immunological phenotypes. A later genetic analysis reported fewer N-insertions in productive TCRs among donors in an Asian-associated ancestry cluster than the roughly 620-donor mean. In a later analysis, most CMV-associated TCR beta chains were found to appear HLA-restricted, with HLA associations seemingly driven largely by CMV exposure. Linkage disequilibrium might explain the correlated functional status among segregating V segments, but an unknown experimental factor could not be excluded. In a later analysis, several top co-occurrence clusters were reported to appear linked to parvovirus B19, influenza, CMV and Epstein-Barr virus. Because HLA typing was unavailable for some donors at each locus, only the typed subset was used in association tests. The cohort was sequenced for TCR beta chains only, and without alpha or paired-chain data the features that could be detected were limited. A group of highly shared sequence variants was considered likely to be a technical artifact of the sequencing pipeline. In a later analysis, HLA-associated TCR beta chains showed more clonal expansion and lower generation probabilities than non-associated chains that were equally common. In a later genetic analysis, a missense DCLRE1C variant was associated with V-gene and J-gene trimming of TCR beta chains, and the association was replicated in an independent cohort. For the cohort, immune exposure information was limited to CMV serostatus. An earlier analysis of approximately 600 of the donors showed that most TCR beta V segments appeared in productive rearrangements either about 87% or about 30% of the time, which broadly matched IMGT annotations. Because the 87-base-pair reads could not distinguish some IMGT-functional V segments, including TRBV6-2 and TRBV6-3, those segments were excluded. A further reported finding was that TCR beta sequences accurately predicted the HLA-A and HLA-B alleles for most subjects in the first cohort. In a later analysis, the rate of TCR association differed among HLA loci, with DRB1 alleles having the most associated TCRs and HLA-C alleles having the fewest. In both the original and validation cohorts, the classifier was reported to diagnose cytomegalovirus status with high specificity and sensitivity. The study gave a list of 150 to 200 TCR beta chains associated with cytomegalovirus.

Based on the germline V gene (reference sequence), the CDR1 and CDR2 sequences are LNHDA and SQIVND. V and J are truncated by 4 bases and 2 bases respectively, leaving an intervening sequence of 13 bases. Reading from cysteine to phenylalanine, the CDR3 counts 15 amino acids. The retained sequence is limited to the CDR3, 45 bases, with the frame set at the first base. This clonotype was obtained from a girl aged 2-10 years in good health and CMV-seronegative. The material sequenced was PBMCs. The chain is encoded by TRBV19 joined to TRBJ2-3; there is no confident call for the D gene. The CDR3 in this case is CASSRASPITDTQYF. The DNA is as follows: TGTGCCAGTAGTAGGGCTTCGCCAATCACAGATACGCAGTATTTT.